These T cell receptor beta chains were read from a single sample in a study of CD8 T cells in ankylosing spondylitis. One entry per CDR3 protein results from TCRdb running MiXCR on the 5' RACE reads. The data show under 250,000 distinct CDR3 sequences, under 12% seen once. Sequencing was done on a sample of blood, either unsorted or a sorted T cell fraction (not recorded which). These receptors all come from a male donor with ankylosing spondylitis or in good health (not recorded which). CDR3s include the opening cysteine and the closing phenylalanine or tryptophan. Each record gives: clone size, V gene, D gene, J gene, CDR3 DNA, CDR3 protein. D genes are given only for firm matches. Size values are once, few and many counts, or a class for expanded clones, and some rows have none.

many	TRBV6-6	-	TRBJ2-7	TGTGCCAGCAAGGGGACCGAGCAGTACTTC	CASKGTEQYF
-	TRBV14	-	TRBJ2-1	TGTGCCAGCAGCCAAAGTCCGATTAACAATGAGCAGTTCTTC	CASSQSPINNEQFF
few	TRBV29-1	-	TRBJ1-2	TGCAGCGTTGAACTCGGGGGGTTGAGCTATGGCTACACCTTC	CSVELGGLSYGYTF
many	TRBV20-1	-	TRBJ1-2	TGCAGTGCTAGACCCCGTGAGGGTTCCTATGGCTACACCTTC	CSARPREGSYGYTF
-	TRBV6-5	-	TRBJ1-2	TGTGCCAGCACCTCGGACATCCGGGAGAACTATGGCTACACCTTC	CASTSDIRENYGYTF
few	TRBV7-9	-	TRBJ2-7	TGTGCCAGCAGCTTAGACGAGGTCGGCGAGCAGTACTTC	CASSLDEVGEQYF
few	TRBV6-1	-	TRBJ1-2	TGTGCCAGCGGGGCCAGGGACTATGGCTACACCTTC	CASGARDYGYTF
many	TRBV10-3	-	TRBJ2-1	TGTGCCATCAGTGAGCTGGGGCGTGAGCAGTTCTTC	CAISELGREQFF
many	TRBV12-3/TRBV12-4	TRBD2	TRBJ2-1	TGTGCCAGCAGACCCCTCGGAGTAGCGGGAACATACAATGAGCAGTTCTTC	CASRPLGVAGTYNEQFF
many	TRBV3-1	-	TRBJ2-3	TGTGCCAGCAGCCAAGAGGTACGGCGGGATACGCAGTATTTT	CASSQEVRRDTQYF
many	TRBV15	-	TRBJ1-1	TGTGCCACCAGCAGACTTAACCCGAACCCTTTCTTT	CATSRLNPNPFF
many	TRBV18	TRBD2	TRBJ2-3	TGTGCCAGCTCCCCCACTAGCGGGAGCTCTGGAGATACGCAGTATTTT	CASSPTSGSSGDTQYF
many	TRBV20-1	TRBD1	TRBJ2-1	TGCAGTGCGCCGACAGGGAAGGAAAACAATGAGCAGTTCTTC	CSAPTGKENNEQFF
many	TRBV29-1	-	TRBJ2-7	TGCAGCGTTGTCGACGCTTCCTACGAGCAGTACTTC	CSVVDASYEQYF
many	TRBV6-1	-	TRBJ2-2	TGTGCCAGCAGTGTGCCTTCAGGGAAAGTCGCCGGGGAGCTGTTTTTT	CASSVPSGKVAGELFF
-	TRBV7-9	-	TRBJ2-3	TGTGCCAGCAGCCCGCTAGCTAGATCAGATACGCAGTATTTT	CASSPLARSDTQYF
many	TRBV11-3	-	TRBJ2-1	TGTGCCAGCAGCTTAGATATCGGGGCCTACAATGAGCAGTTCTTC	CASSLDIGAYNEQFF
many	TRBV28	-	TRBJ1-1	TGTGCCAGCACCGTACAGGGGAACACTGAAGCTTTCTTT	CASTVQGNTEAFF
many	TRBV12-3/TRBV12-4	-	TRBJ2-7	TGTGCCAGCAGCCCAAGGGTAACAGATTACCAGCAGTACTTC	CASSPRVTDYQQYF
many	TRBV6-5	-	TRBJ1-1	TGTGCCAGCAGTTACTCGAGGTATGGGAATGAAATGAACACTGAAGCTTTCTTT	CASSYSRYGNEMNTEAFF
many	TRBV3-1	-	TRBJ2-1	TGTGCCAGCAGCCCTTACTACAATGAGCAGTTCTTC	CASSPYYNEQFF
-	TRBV6-5	-	TRBJ2-5	TGTGCCAGCAGTTACTCGTACATAGGGAAAGAGACCCAGTACTTC	CASSYSYIGKETQYF
few	TRBV2	TRBD1	TRBJ1-1	TGTGCCAGCACCACAGGGGAAAACACTGAAGCTTTCTTT	CASTTGENTEAFF
many	TRBV6-5	TRBD1	TRBJ2-2	TGTGCCAGCAGTTGGGTTAACAGGGGCCTAAACACCGGGGAGCTGTTTTTT	CASSWVNRGLNTGELFF
many	TRBV20-1	TRBD2	TRBJ2-1	TGCAGTGCTACAGGGACTAGCGGGGGAAATGAGCAGTTCTTC	CSATGTSGGNEQFF
-	TRBV30	TRBD1	TRBJ1-6	TGTGCCTGGAGCCAAAACCCTCCGGGACAGAGCTCCTATAATTCACCCCTCCACTTT	CAWSQNPPGQSSYNSPLHF
many	TRBV7-8	-	TRBJ2-2	TGTGCCAGCAGCCCCCGTTCGGGGAACACCGGGGAGCTGTTTTTT	CASSPRSGNTGELFF
few	TRBV5-4	-	TRBJ2-3	TGTGCCAGCAGCCCGGAACGGACAGATACGCAGTATTTT	CASSPERTDTQYF
-	TRBV4-1	-	TRBJ2-1	TGCGCCAGCAGCCAAGATCGGGTCGGGATTTACGATGAGCAGTTCTTC	CASSQDRVGIYDEQFF
few	TRBV7-6	-	TRBJ2-3	TGTGCCAGCAGCTTAGCCGGTTTGATCGGGAGATCAGATACGCAGTATTTT	CASSLAGLIGRSDTQYF
many	TRBV7-6	-	TRBJ2-5	TGTGCCAGCAGCCCTGGACAAGAGACCCAGTACTTC	CASSPGQETQYF
many	TRBV29-1	-	TRBJ2-7	TGCAGCGTTTTCGTGTACAGGGCCAACGAGCAGTACTTC	CSVFVYRANEQYF
many	TRBV21-1	-	TRBJ2-7	TGTGCCAGCAGCAGATTACGACACGCCACAGCAGCGGGGGACCGAACCTCCCTCTCCTACGAGCAGTACTTC	CASSRLRHATAAGDRTSLSYEQYF
-	TRBV7-2	TRBD2	TRBJ2-1	TGTGCCAGCAGCGATAGCGGGTCCTACAATGAGCAGTTCTTC	CASSDSGSYNEQFF
many	TRBV20-1	-	TRBJ1-3	TGCAGTGCTAGGGACCTTAGCTCTGGAAACACCATATATTTT	CSARDLSSGNTIYF
many	TRBV4-1	TRBD1	TRBJ1-3	TGCGCCAGCAGCCAAAGTGGGACAGCCTCTGGAAACACCATATATTTT	CASSQSGTASGNTIYF
-	TRBV7-2	-	TRBJ2-7	TGTGCCAGCAGCTTACAGGGTTATGTATCTGAGCAGTACTTC	CASSLQGYVSEQYF
many	TRBV3-1	TRBD2	TRBJ2-1	TGTGCCAGCAGCCAAGATGAGGGACTAGCGGGCTACAATGAGCAGTTCTTC	CASSQDEGLAGYNEQFF
-	TRBV30	-	TRBJ2-3	TGTGCCTCACGCGTCCTTATCACAGATACGCAGTATTTT	CASRVLITDTQYF
many	TRBV5-1	-	TRBJ2-1	TGCGCCAGCAGCTTTGCGAGGAGCTCCTACAATGAGCAGTTCTTC	CASSFARSSYNEQFF
-	TRBV30	-	TRBJ2-5	TGTGCCTGGAGTGTACAGGGCAGGGAGTACCAGTACTTC	CAWSVQGREYQYF
many	TRBV5-8	-	TRBJ2-2	TGTGCCAGCAGCTTGAGGCCTGTCCCCGGGGAGCTGTTTTTT	CASSLRPVPGELFF
many	TRBV27	-	TRBJ2-6	TGCGCCAGCAGCTTGGGAGGGGCCAACGTCCTGACTTTC	CASSLGGANVLTF
few	TRBV5-1	TRBD2	TRBJ2-5	TGCGCCAGCAGCTTGGGATCGCTAGCGGGGTTCCAAGAGACCCAGTACTTC	CASSLGSLAGFQETQYF
many	TRBV29-1	-	TRBJ1-1	TGCAGCGGACAGACAGTGAACACTGAAGCTTTCTTT	CSGQTVNTEAFF
many	TRBV5-6	TRBD1	TRBJ1-3	TGTGCCAGCAGCTTGACAGGGGCTGGAAACACCATATATTTT	CASSLTGAGNTIYF
many	TRBV20-1	TRBD1	TRBJ2-5	TGCAGTGCTAGGACGCTACCGGGACAGGTTGAGGAGACCCAGTACTTC	CSARTLPGQVEETQYF
many	TRBV6-2/TRBV6-3	-	TRBJ1-6	TGTGCCAGCAGTTACTCAGGAGGCCGGGGACTTAGCTCCTATAATTCACCCCTCCACTTT	CASSYSGGRGLSSYNSPLHF
-	TRBV11-3	TRBD1	TRBJ2-1	TGTGCCAGCAGCTCCCGGGACAGGGGCATGGATGAGCAGTTCTTC	CASSSRDRGMDEQFF